The sequence of this T cell receptor (beta chain) was determined in a study of T cell responses to AZD1222 COVID-19 vaccine. Study results and caveats: The donor group comprised mostly white British people and more females; the analysis possibly underestimated clonal diversity. Receipt of two AZD1222 doses was followed by a rise in Spike-specific TCR breadth and depth. Only 5 or 6 AZD1222 recipients were seropositive at baseline.

The CDR3 spans 13 residues. From germline, CDR1 is MDHEN and CDR2 SYDVKM. The V and J ends lost 1 base and 6 bases respectively, with 6 bases between them. TCRdb's copy holds only in-frame clones and misses some; the assay was immunoSEQ multiplex PCR. The table has around 120,000 clones, about 79% seen once. With regard to this clone: Its matching antigen is unknown.

Pooled in the analysis were second doses at about 4 or about 12 weeks. The source of this sequence is an adult who received the AZD1222 COVID-19 vaccine. The rearrangement joins TRBV28 to TRBJ1-4; D gene unclear. The sample in question was peripheral blood, obtained 28 days after the second AZD1222 dose. Written as DNA, the CDR3 is TGTGCCAGCAGTTTATACCAGGATGAAAAACTGTTTTTT. Protein product: CASSLYQDEKLFF.